The rows below give T cell receptor beta chains drawn from one sample of a study of graft-versus-host responses after intestinal transplantation. The repertoire was sequenced with immunoSEQ multiplex PCR; TCRdb's copy has only in-frame clones and lacks some. Of roughly 2,000 clones in the sample, about nine tenths were seen once. The input for sequencing was ileum tissue, taken about 360 days after intestinal transplantation. These receptors were obtained from a human patient who received an intestinal transplant, so some T cells may come from the graft donor. Both conserved end residues are part of each CDR3. The order of the fields is D gene, clone size, V gene, J gene, CDR3 length, CDR3 protein, CDR3 DNA. The D gene is left open where the match is weak. Clone size is stated in some rows and not others, as once, few, many or a class when expanded.

>TRBD1|.|TRBV5-1|TRBJ2-7|15
CASSLSGTGTYEQYF
TGCGCCAGCAGCTTGTCCGGGACAGGGACTTACGAGCAGTACTTC
>TRBD2|.|TRBV29-1|TRBJ2-3|13
CSMGGDGTDTQYF
TGCAGCATGGGGGGGGACGGCACAGATACGCAGTATTTT
>.|.|TRBV5-4|TRBJ1-1|14
CASSPGSMNTEAFF
TGTGCCAGCTCCCCGGGCTCTATGAACACTGAAGCTTTCTTT
>TRBD2|.|TRBV30|TRBJ2-2|15
CAWRLAGGNTGELFF
TGTGCCTGGAGGCTAGCGGGAGGGAACACCGGGGAGCTGTTTTTT
>.|.|TRBV18|TRBJ2-5|16
CASSPVVGGMRGDQYF
TGTGCCAGCTCACCGGTAGTAGGGGGTATGCGAGGTGACCAGTACTTC
>TRBD2|.|TRBV6-6|TRBJ2-1|15
CASTTRTSGVWEQFF
TGTGCCAGCACCACAAGGACTAGCGGGGTATGGGAGCAGTTCTTC
>TRBD1|.|TRBV5-6|TRBJ1-5|14
CASSPDRVNQPQHF
TGTGCCAGCAGCCCGGACAGGGTCAATCAGCCCCAGCATTTT
>.|.|TRBV14|TRBJ1-1|14
CASSRSNRVTEAFF
TGTGCCAGCAGCCGATCAAACAGGGTAACTGAAGCTTTCTTT
>.|once|TRBV6-6|TRBJ2-7|14
CASSYSLSSYEQYF
TGTGCCAGCAGTTACTCGTTATCCAGCTACGAGCAGTACTTC
>TRBD2|.|TRBV30|TRBJ2-2|18
CAWSVPLLAGENTGELFF
TGTGCCTGGAGTGTACCCCTCCTAGCGGGGGAGAACACCGGGGAGCTGTTTTTT
>.|.|TRBV5-1|TRBJ2-5|17
CASSLGGGQSPRETQYF
TGCGCCAGCAGCTTGGGGGGGGGCCAAAGCCCCCGGGAGACCCAGTACTTC
>.|few|TRBV2|TRBJ1-4|13
CASRPGRNEKLFF
TGTGCCAGCAGACCGGGACGGAATGAAAAACTGTTTTTT
>.|once|TRBV23-1|TRBJ1-2|13
CASSPRAGEGYTF
TGCGCCAGCAGTCCCCGGGCAGGGGAGGGCTACACCTTC
>.|.|TRBV7-9|TRBJ1-1|12
CASSGGGVEAFF
TGTGCCAGCAGCGGAGGTGGGGTTGAAGCTTTCTTT
>.|.|TRBV7-9|TRBJ1-2|11
CASSRSYGYTF
TGTGCCAGCAGTAGGTCCTACGGCTACACCTTC
>TRBD2|.|TRBV7-3|TRBJ2-3|16
CASSFGLAGGTDTQYF
TGTGCCAGCAGCTTCGGACTAGCGGGGGGCACAGATACGCAGTATTTT
>.|.|TRBV29-1|TRBJ2-3|16
CSVTGQKEGGTDTQYF
TGCAGCGTGACCGGACAGAAGGAGGGCGGCACAGATACGCAGTATTTT
>.|.|TRBV7-3|TRBJ2-5|13
CASSSTPSETQYF
TGTGCCAGCTCCTCGACGCCGTCGGAGACCCAGTACTTC
>TRBD1|.|TRBV6-9|TRBJ1-3|14
CASAGTGYGNTIYF
TGTGCCAGCGCCGGGACAGGGTATGGAAACACCATATATTTT
>.|.|TRBV5-1|TRBJ2-5|13
CASSFENQETQYF
TGCGCCAGCAGCTTTGAGAACCAAGAGACCCAGTACTTC
>TRBD1|.|TRBV19|TRBJ2-7|15
CASSPSGTGFDEQYF
TGTGCCAGTAGCCCCTCCGGGACAGGGTTCGACGAGCAGTACTTC
>.|.|TRBV5-1|TRBJ1-6|16
CASSLGGGIINSPLHF
TGCGCCAGCAGCTTGGGGGGCGGGATTATTAATTCACCCCTCCACTTT
>TRBD2|.|TRBV6-1|TRBJ2-7|15
CASSNKAGGPHEQYF
TGTGCCAGCAGTAATAAAGCGGGAGGGCCTCACGAGCAGTACTTC
>.|.|TRBV7-3|TRBJ2-7|13
CASSFQSNYEQYF
TGTGCCAGCAGCTTCCAGTCCAACTACGAGCAGTACTTC
>.|.|TRBV7-2|TRBJ1-2|13
CASSPWPGRGYTF
TGTGCCAGCAGTCCCTGGCCCGGTCGAGGCTACACCTTC
>TRBD2|.|TRBV29-1|TRBJ2-1|14
CSVETSGRLGEQFF
TGCAGCGTTGAGACTAGCGGGAGATTGGGTGAGCAGTTCTTC
>TRBD2|once|TRBV4-1|TRBJ2-1|16
CASSQGRGGRYNEQFF
TGCGCCAGCAGCCAAGGACGCGGGGGGCGCTACAATGAGCAGTTCTTC
>.|.|TRBV19|TRBJ2-3|14
CASSLQPSTDTQYF
TGTGCCAGTAGTCTCCAGCCGAGCACAGATACGCAGTATTTT
>.|.|TRBV27|TRBJ2-5|13
CASSLGRQETQYF
TGTGCCAGCAGTCTAGGACGCCAAGAGACCCAGTACTTC
>.|.|TRBV5-1|TRBJ2-3|16
CASSLAERFSTDTQYF
TGCGCCAGTAGCTTGGCAGAGCGGTTTAGCACAGATACGCAGTATTTT
>TRBD1|once|TRBV11-2|TRBJ2-1|15
CASSRPGQGFNEQFF
TGTGCCAGCAGCCGGCCGGGACAGGGTTTCAATGAGCAGTTCTTC
>TRBD1|.|TRBV5-1|TRBJ1-1|16
CASSPPLTGENTEAFF
TGCGCCAGCAGCCCCCCCCTTACAGGGGAAAACACTGAAGCTTTCTTT
>.|.|TRBV6-5|TRBJ1-2|14
CASSTTPFNYGYTF
TGTGCCAGCAGCACGACACCTTTTAACTATGGCTACACCTTC
>.|.|TRBV1|TRBJ2-6|18
CTSRKGSLCTSRANVLTF
TGCACCAGCAGGAAGGGTAGTTTGTGCACAAGTCGGGCCAACGTCCTGACTTTC
>.|.|TRBV18|TRBJ2-2|16
CASSPPTGLNTGELFF
TGTGCCAGCTCACCACCGACAGGCCTCAACACCGGGGAGCTGTTTTTT
>.|.|TRBV6-5|TRBJ2-7|13
CASSAEVGYEQYF
TGTGCCAGCAGCGCGGAGGTGGGCTACGAGCAGTACTTC
>.|.|TRBV27|TRBJ2-5|13
CASSLGRQETQYF
TGTGCCAGCAGTTTGGGCAGGCAAGAGACCCAGTACTTC
>.|.|TRBV19|TRBJ2-1|17
CASSPGFSTVSYNEQFF
TGTGCCAGTAGTCCAGGGTTTAGCACCGTCTCCTACAATGAGCAGTTCTTC
>.|.|TRBV6-6|TRBJ2-3|15
CASTPGPIGTDTQYF
TGTGCCAGCACCCCGGGACCGATAGGCACAGATACGCAGTATTTT
>.|.|TRBV29-1|TRBJ1-3|12
CSVRLSGNTIYF
TGCAGCGTCCGACTTTCTGGAAACACCATATATTTT
>TRBD2|.|TRBV18|TRBJ2-7|15
CASSEGLAGSYEQYF
TGTGCCAGCTCAGAAGGACTAGCGGGCTCCTACGAGCAGTACTTC
>.|.|TRBV28|TRBJ1-1|12
CASSQRATEAFF
TGTGCCAGCAGCCAGAGGGCTACTGAAGCTTTCTTT
>.|.|TRBV7-2|TRBJ2-1|13
CASSRPGYNEQFF
TGTGCCAGCAGTCGCCCGGGGTACAATGAGCAGTTCTTC
>.|.|TRBV6-1|TRBJ1-2|17
CASSEGWVRTSNHGYTF
TGTGCCAGCAGTGAAGGGTGGGTCCGAACTTCTAACCATGGCTACACCTTC
>.|once|TRBV4-1|TRBJ2-4|17
CASRAPGRVRGKNIQYF
TGCGCCAGCAGGGCTCCTGGTAGGGTTAGAGGCAAAAACATTCAGTACTTC
>TRBD2|.|TRBV6-1|TRBJ2-3|15
CASSEKAGGPDTQYF
TGTGCCAGCAGTGAAAAAGCGGGAGGGCCAGATACGCAGTATTTT
>.|.|TRBV11-3|TRBJ1-1|13
CASSLVEGTEAFF
TGTGCCAGCAGCTTAGTTGAGGGCACTGAAGCTTTCTTT
>.|.|TRBV11-2|TRBJ2-7|13
CASSFGREYEQYF
TGTGCCAGCAGCTTTGGCAGGGAATACGAGCAGTACTTC
>.|.|TRBV7-6|TRBJ1-2|13
CASSGNTYYGYTF
TGTGCCAGCAGCGGTAACACCTACTATGGCTACACCTTC
>TRBD1|.|TRBV9|TRBJ1-6|15
CASSAAGTGVSPLHF
TGTGCCAGCAGCGCCGCCGGGACAGGGGTTTCACCCCTCCACTTT
>.|once|TRBV19|TRBJ2-7|15
CASSEKGGPSDEQYF
TGTGCCAGTAGTGAAAAAGGGGGGCCAAGCGACGAGCAGTACTTC
>.|.|TRBV11-2|TRBJ2-6|16
CASKEGSLSGANVLTF
TGTGCCAGCAAAGAGGGTTCCCTCTCTGGGGCCAACGTCCTGACTTTC
>.|.|TRBV4-2|TRBJ1-1|14
CASSQDGRNTEAFF
TGTGCCAGCAGCCAAGACGGCAGGAACACTGAAGCTTTCTTT
>.|once|TRBV5-6|TRBJ1-4|17
CASSLKVEDLVNEKLFF
TGTGCCAGCAGTCTTAAAGTCGAGGACCTAGTTAATGAAAAACTGTTTTTT
>.|few|TRBV5-4|TRBJ2-7|14
CASSQELGLYEQYF
TGTGCCAGCAGCCAAGAGTTAGGCCTCTACGAGCAGTACTTC